This note documents a single T cell receptor (beta chain) sequence. TCRdb keeps only in-frame clones here, not all; method: immunoSEQ multiplex PCR. The sample has fewer than 200,000 clones; around 83% are singletons. This entry is derived from a study of blood T cell repertoires in COVID-19. Study in general: Acute and convalescent COVID-19 samples came from the United States, Italy and Spain. Sample material is recorded as cDNA or gDNA derived from T cells, B-cell-depleted T cells, or PBMCs.

The TCR was taken from a woman in her fifties or sixties in a cohort exposed to, infected with or recovered from COVID-19 (not recorded which). Material: PBMCs or T cells enriched from blood (not recorded which).

The CDR3 bases are TGTGCCAGCAGCCCGGCGGGGACGAACACCGGGGAGCTGTTTTTT. This encodes CASSPAGTNTGELFF. V is TRBV3-1 (or the pseudogene TRBV3-2) and J is TRBJ2-2, with D possibly matching TRBD2 (6 bases). Germline CDR1 is LGHDT and CDR2 is YNNKEL (reference sequence). This CDR3 is built from 15 residues. With 4 bases removed from V and 0 bases from J, the gap between germline ends came to 9 bases.